This T cell receptor (beta chain) was sequenced in a study of cytomegalovirus exposure and HLA in healthy donors. Study context: Early release data held about 85 million unique TCRs from HLA-typed donors. Broader study findings: What a later analysis showed was that several of the most significant clusters appeared linked to common viral pathogens. Later work found most CMV-associated TCR beta chains apparently HLA-restricted. Researchers counted around 180 TCR beta chains as cytomegalovirus-associated.

As for this clone: No antigen is known for it.

A multiplex PCR was run with 60 Vbeta primers and 13 Jbeta primers. The assay was immunoSEQ multiplex PCR, and TCRdb's table has in-frame clones only and misses some. Of about 130,000 clones in the sample, roughly 70% are singletons; the top ten hold roughly 3.1%. V gave up 0 bases and J gave up 7 bases, with 7 bases separating them. The CDR3 consists of 11 residues. CDR1 and CDR2 from the germline V gene are DFQATT and SNEGSKA (reference sequence). This TCR derives from a man aged 25 to 40 in good health and CMV-seronegative. The V call is TRBV20-1, the J call TRBJ2-7; D is unresolved. The sequencing sample was made of PBMCs. This chain's CDR3 is CSARDEEEQYF. CDR3 DNA: TGCAGTGCTAGAGATGAGGAAGAGCAGTACTTC.